This T cell receptor beta chain emerged from a study of CXCR3-negative and CXCR3-positive naive CD8 T cells. Through 5' RACE with UMI labels, the TRB cDNA libraries were prepared. TCRdb reanalyzed the 5' RACE reads, giving one entry per CDR3 protein sequence and no DNA. This table lists roughly 86,000 distinct CDR3 sequences. The CDR3 covers 17 residues. From germline, CDR1 is SEHNR and CDR2 FQNEAQ (reference sequence). The CD45RO-CCR7+CD27+CD95- phenotype denoted naive CD8+ T cells. Study-wide results and limits: Sequencing showed both naive subsets with comparably high diversity, and memory CD8+ cells much lower. Researchers reported similar TRBV-TRBJ usage in naive CXCR3-negative and CXCR3-positive cells, though memory differed. More hydrophobic TRB CDR3s occurred in CXCR3-positive than in CXCR3-negative naive cells.

Concerning this clonotype: Its antigen is still unknown.

The source is a human donor in good health. Some clones in this sample may be carry-over from other donors' samples. Input material: naive CXCR3- CD8+ T cells from blood. Described subset: CD45RO-CCR7+CD27+CD95- naive CD8+ T cells lacking CXCR3 (TNR3-). The rearrangement uses TRBV7-9 and TRBJ2-7; TCRdb picks TRBD1, but there is no DNA to check that call. The CDR3 spells CASSSPAGGAAGDEQYF.